Shown below are 7 T cell receptor beta chains from a single sample sequenced in a study of shared T cell receptors in the human thymus. TCRdb keeps only in-frame clones here, not all; method: immunoSEQ multiplex PCR. The data hold hundreds of thousands of clones, with 95% observed a single time. Input material: thymocytes. The receptors derive from a human donor.

The chain employs TRBV6-5 and TRBJ2-3, with 10 bases aligning to TRBD1. Germline V gene lookup returns CDR1 MNHEY and CDR2 SVGAGI. This CDR3 is 14 amino acids long. Unmatched junction bases numbered 2, after V lost 6 bases and J lost 2 bases. In DNA form, the CDR3 reads TGTGCCAGCAGGACAGGGGGCGACACAGATACGCAGTATTTT. This encodes CASRTGGDTDTQYF.

The chain links TRBV27 to TRBJ2-3; D is undetermined. This CDR3 is 13 amino acids long. Trimming shortened V by 5 bases and J by 4 bases, and 10 bases separated the two germline ends. The germline V gene encodes CDR1 MNHEY and CDR2 SMNVEV (reference sequence). The CDR3 protein is CASSLSEADTQYF. The CDR3 DNA reads TGTGCCAGCAGTCTGAGTGAAGCAGATACGCAGTATTTT.

The rearrangement uses TRBV4-1 and TRBJ2-7, with 9 bases matching TRBD2. CDR3 length: 14 residues. Germline V gene data show CDR1 as MGHRA and CDR2 as YSYEKL. With V trimmed by 5 bases and J by 7 bases, 9 bases remained unmatched. The CDR3 spells CASSFVAGDREQYF. The CDR3 DNA is TGCGCCAGCAGCTTTGTAGCGGGAGATCGGGAGCAGTACTTC.

This chain uses TRBV11-3 with TRBJ2-3, with D perhaps matching TRBD2 (5 bases). This CDR3 has 13 residues. Trimming stripped 1 base from V and 10 bases from J, with 12 bases between. Per germline, CDR1 SGHNT and CDR2 YENEEA. The CDR3 reads CASSLGERRPQYF. The CDR3 coding sequence is TGTGCCAGCAGCTTAGGAGAGCGGCGGCCGCAGTATTTT.

The chain joins TRBV5-1 to TRBJ2-1; TRBD2 matches at 12 bases. The CDR3 sequence is 16 residues long. The V segment lost 1 base and the J segment 5 bases; nucleotides outside the gene matches: 4. CDR1 is SGHRS and CDR2 is YFSETQ in the germline V gene. CDR3: CASSLQGTSGHNEQFF. Here the CDR3 DNA reads TGCGCCAGCAGCTTGCAAGGGACTAGCGGGCACAATGAGCAGTTCTTC. Together with reference TRBV5-1 and TRBJ2-1, the CDR3 gives the full variable domain: KAGVTQTPRYLIKTRGQQVTLSCSPISGHRSVSWYQQTPGQGLQFLFEYFSETQRNKGNFPGRFSGRQFSNSRSEMNVSTLELGDSALYLCASSLQGTSGHNEQFFGPGTRLTVL.

CDR3 in amino acids: CARRGPNQPQHF. The CDR3, as DNA: TGTGCCAGGAGGGGGCCGAATCAGCCCCAGCATTTT. V usage is TRBV6-6 and J usage is TRBJ1-5; 7 bases align to TRBD1. Germline V gene data show CDR1 as MNHNY and CDR2 as SVGAGI (reference sequence). There are 12 residues in the CDR3. J was trimmed by 4 bases and V by 9 bases; bases with no gene match: 3.

The gene calls are TRBV30 and TRBJ2-1, with 14 nucleotides matching TRBD2. Germline lookup yields CDR1 GTSNPN and CDR2 SVGIG (reference sequence). Trimming removed 1 base from V and 10 bases from J; junction bases left unmatched: 9. The CDR3 is made up of 16 amino acids. CDR3: CAWSARLAGGPGEQFF. In nucleotides, the CDR3 is TGTGCCTGGAGTGCCCGACTAGCGGGAGGGCCGGGAGAGCAGTTCTTC.